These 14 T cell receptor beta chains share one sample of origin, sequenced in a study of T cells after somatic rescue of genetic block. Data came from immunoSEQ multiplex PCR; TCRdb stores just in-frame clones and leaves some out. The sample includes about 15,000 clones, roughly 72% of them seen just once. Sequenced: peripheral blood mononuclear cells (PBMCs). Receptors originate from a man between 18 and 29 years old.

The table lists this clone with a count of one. CDR3 DNA sequence: TGTGCCAGCAGACTTAGCGGGGGGAATAGGGAGCAGTACTTC. This translates into CASRLSGGNREQYF. The V and J genes are TRBV28 and TRBJ2-7; 10 bases fit TRBD2. There are 14 residues in the CDR3. The trim removed 6 bases at V and 7 bases at J, leaving 9 bases unmatched. Per the germline V gene, CDR1 is MDHEN and CDR2 is SYDVKM.

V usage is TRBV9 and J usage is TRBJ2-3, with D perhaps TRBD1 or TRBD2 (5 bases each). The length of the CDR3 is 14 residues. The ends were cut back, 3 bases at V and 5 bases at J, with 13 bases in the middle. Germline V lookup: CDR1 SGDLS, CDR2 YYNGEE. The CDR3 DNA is TGTGCCAGCAGCGCCCTGGGGGATAGAGATACGCAGTATTTT. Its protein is CASSALGDRDTQYF.

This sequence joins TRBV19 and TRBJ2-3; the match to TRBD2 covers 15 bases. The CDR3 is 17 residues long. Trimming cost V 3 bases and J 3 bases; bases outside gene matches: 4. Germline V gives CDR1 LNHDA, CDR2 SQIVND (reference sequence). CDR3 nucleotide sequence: TGTGCCAGTAGTATTTACGGACTAGCGGGAGGGACAGATACGCAGTATTTT. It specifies CASSIYGLAGGTDTQYF.

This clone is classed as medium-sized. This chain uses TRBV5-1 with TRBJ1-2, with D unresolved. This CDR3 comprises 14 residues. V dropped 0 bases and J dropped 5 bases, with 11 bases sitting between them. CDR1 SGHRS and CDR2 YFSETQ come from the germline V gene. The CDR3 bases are TGCGCCAGCAGCTTGGGGGATGTGAGTTATGGCTACACCTTC. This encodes CASSLGDVSYGYTF.

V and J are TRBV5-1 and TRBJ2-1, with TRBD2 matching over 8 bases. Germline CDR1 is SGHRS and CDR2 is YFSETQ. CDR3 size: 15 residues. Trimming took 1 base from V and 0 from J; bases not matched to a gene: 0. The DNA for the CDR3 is TGCGCCAGCAGCTTGAGCGGGAGCTCCTACAATGAGCAGTTCTTC. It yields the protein CASSLSGSSYNEQFF. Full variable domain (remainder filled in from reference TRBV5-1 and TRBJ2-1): KAGVTQTPRYLIKTRGQQVTLSCSPISGHRSVSWYQQTPGQGLQFLFEYFSETQRNKGNFPGRFSGRQFSNSRSEMNVSTLELGDSALYLCASSLSGSSYNEQFFGPGTRLTVL.

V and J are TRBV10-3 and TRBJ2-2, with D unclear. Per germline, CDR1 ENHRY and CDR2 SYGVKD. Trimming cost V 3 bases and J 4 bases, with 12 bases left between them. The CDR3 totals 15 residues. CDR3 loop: CAISEVQDLTGELFF. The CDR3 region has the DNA TGTGCCATCAGTGAAGTGCAGGACCTCACCGGGGAGCTGTTTTTT.

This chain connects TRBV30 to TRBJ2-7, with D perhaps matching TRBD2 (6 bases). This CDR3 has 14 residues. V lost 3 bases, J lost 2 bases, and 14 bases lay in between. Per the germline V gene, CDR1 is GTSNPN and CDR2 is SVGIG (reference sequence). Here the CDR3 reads CAWRKASVPYEQYF. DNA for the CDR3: TGTGCCTGGAGAAAGGCTAGCGTTCCCTACGAGCAGTACTTC.

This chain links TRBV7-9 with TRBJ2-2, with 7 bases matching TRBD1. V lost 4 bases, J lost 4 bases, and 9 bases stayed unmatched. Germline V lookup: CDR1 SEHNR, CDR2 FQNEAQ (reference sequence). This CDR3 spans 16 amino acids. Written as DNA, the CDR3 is TGTGCCAGCAGCTCCCTAACGGACAGGCTCACCGGGGAGCTGTTTTTT. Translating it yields CASSSLTDRLTGELFF.

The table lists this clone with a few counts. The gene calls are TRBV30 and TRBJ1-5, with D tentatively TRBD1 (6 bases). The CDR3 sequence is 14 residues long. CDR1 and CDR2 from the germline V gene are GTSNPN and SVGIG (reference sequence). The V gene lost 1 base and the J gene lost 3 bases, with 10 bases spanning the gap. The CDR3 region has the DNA TGTGCCTGGAGTGCTCAGGGGACCAATCAGCCCCAGCATTTT. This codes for CAWSAQGTNQPQHF. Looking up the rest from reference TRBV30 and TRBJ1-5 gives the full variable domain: SQTIHQWPATLVQPVGSPLSLECTVEGTSNPNLYWYRQAAGRGLQLLFYSVGIGQISSEVPQNLSASRPQDRQFILSSKKLLLSDSGFYLCAWSAQGTNQPQHFGDGTRLSIL.

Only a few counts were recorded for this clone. CDR3 sequence reads: CAISESAGVNQPQHF. Here the CDR3 DNA reads TGTGCCATCAGTGAGTCGGCAGGGGTCAATCAGCCCCAGCATTTT. The chain recombines TRBV10-3 with TRBJ1-5; tentative D call: TRBD1 (6 bases). The CDR3 loop spans 15 amino acids. Trimming stripped 0 bases from V and 3 bases from J, with 9 bases between. The germline gives CDR1 ENHRY, CDR2 SYGVKD.

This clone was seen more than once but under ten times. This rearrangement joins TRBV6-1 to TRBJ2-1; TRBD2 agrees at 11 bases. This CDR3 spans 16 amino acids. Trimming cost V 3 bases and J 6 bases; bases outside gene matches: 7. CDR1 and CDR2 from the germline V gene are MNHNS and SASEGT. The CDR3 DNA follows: TGTGCCAGCAGTGACCCTAGCGGGAGGAGTATCAATGAGCAGTTCTTC. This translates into CASSDPSGRSINEQFF.

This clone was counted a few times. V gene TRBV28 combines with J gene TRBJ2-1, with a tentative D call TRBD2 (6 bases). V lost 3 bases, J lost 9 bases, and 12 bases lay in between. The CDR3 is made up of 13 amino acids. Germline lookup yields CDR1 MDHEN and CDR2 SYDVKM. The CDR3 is CASSLGLSTEQFF. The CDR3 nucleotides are TGTGCCAGCAGTTTGGGACTTAGCACTGAGCAGTTCTTC.

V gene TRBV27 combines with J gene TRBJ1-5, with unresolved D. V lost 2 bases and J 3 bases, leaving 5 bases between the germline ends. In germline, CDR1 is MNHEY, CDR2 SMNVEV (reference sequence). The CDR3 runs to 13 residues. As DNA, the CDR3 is TGTGCCAGCAGTTTAGCTGTCAATCAGCCCCAGCATTTT. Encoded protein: CASSLAVNQPQHF.

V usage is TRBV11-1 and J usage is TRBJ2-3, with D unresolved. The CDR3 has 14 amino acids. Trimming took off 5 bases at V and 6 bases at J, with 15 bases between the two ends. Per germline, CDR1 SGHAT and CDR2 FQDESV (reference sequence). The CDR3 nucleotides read TGTGCCAGCAGCCCAGCCGTCGGACGGGATACGCAGTATTTT. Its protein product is CASSPAVGRDTQYF.